This T cell receptor (beta chain) stems from a study of radiotherapy plus CTLA-4 blockade in lung cancer. Clones were read by immunoSEQ multiplex PCR, and TCRdb kept only the in-frame ones, dropping some. Found here are roughly 54,000 clones, under 85% of them singletons; the top ten hold 2.5% to 3.5%. The V and J ends lost 5 bases and 8 bases respectively, with 21 bases between them. The CDR3 extends over 15 amino acids. CDR1 is LNHNV and CDR2 is YYDKDF in the germline V gene (reference sequence). The receptor comes from a human donor with non-small cell lung cancer who had a partial response to radiotherapy plus ipilimumab. The chain links TRBV15 to TRBJ1-2, with a weak D call TRBD1 (6 bases). Specimen: peripheral blood, collected from a patient treated with radiotherapy plus ipilimumab. Here the CDR3 reads CATSGGGGAEDGYTF. In DNA form, the CDR3 reads TGTGCCACCAGCGGAGGGGGGGGAGCTGAGGACGGCTACACCTTC.